This TCR beta chain was sequenced for a study of blood T cell repertoires in COVID-19. Original analysis: The authors estimated nucleated cell counts from reference gene primer amplification. Measured with immunoSEQ multiplex PCR; TCRdb has only the in-frame clones, and not every one. The V and J calls and clone size are taken from that table; D and trimming were inferred from the DNA. Of about 150,000 clones listed, roughly 89% are singletons. V lost 2 bases, J lost 4 bases, and 5 bases stayed unmatched. Germline CDR1 and CDR2: MNHEY and SVGAGI. The CDR3 loop spans 16 amino acids. V and J are TRBV6-5 and TRBJ2-1; 10 nucleotides line up with TRBD2. This TCR came from a man over 45 who had recovered from COVID-19. Specimen: PBMCs or T cells enriched from blood (not recorded which). CDR3 coding DNA: TGTGCCAGCAGTTACGAACTAGCGGGAAGTTACAATGAGCAGTTCTTC. Its translation: CASSYELAGSYNEQFF.